This TCR beta chain was retrieved from a study of blood T cell repertoires in COVID-19. Germline CDR1 is SGHAT and CDR2 is FQNNGV. The CDR3 totals 15 residues. The trim removed 1 base at V and 5 bases at J, leaving 5 bases unmatched. Generated by immunoSEQ multiplex PCR, the TCRdb table keeps only in-frame clones and is missing some. The sample lists under 250,000 clones; around 85% were seen once. J is TRBJ1-1 and V is TRBV11-2; TRBD1 agrees at 9 bases. Sequenced sample: peripheral blood. The receptor was isolated from a middle-aged man with acute or convalescent COVID-19. The CDR3 is CASSLVWTGVTEAFF. The CDR3 nucleotides are TGTGCCAGCAGCTTAGTATGGACAGGGGTTACTGAAGCTTTCTTT.